This TCR beta chain was sequenced for a study of cytomegalovirus exposure and HLA in healthy donors. Both 60 Vbeta primers and 13 Jbeta primers went into the PCR. Profiling relied on immunoSEQ multiplex PCR, and the TCRdb table lists in-frame clones only, not all of them. The sample records roughly 89,000 clones, around three fifths being singletons. The CDR3 length is 15 residues. Germline lookup yields CDR1 SEHNR and CDR2 FQNEAQ (reference sequence). Input material: PBMCs. The chain couples TRBV7-9 to TRBJ2-5; the D gene is possibly TRBD2 (6 bases). The closer fit of TRBJ2-7 to the DNA end suggests the J call may be wrong. This TCR was sampled from a woman between 50 and 59 years old in good health and CMV-seropositive. The CDR3 region has the DNA TGTGCCAGCAGCTTCGGGACTGGCCCCTTGAACGAGCAGTACTTC. It yields the protein CASSFGTGPLNEQYF.